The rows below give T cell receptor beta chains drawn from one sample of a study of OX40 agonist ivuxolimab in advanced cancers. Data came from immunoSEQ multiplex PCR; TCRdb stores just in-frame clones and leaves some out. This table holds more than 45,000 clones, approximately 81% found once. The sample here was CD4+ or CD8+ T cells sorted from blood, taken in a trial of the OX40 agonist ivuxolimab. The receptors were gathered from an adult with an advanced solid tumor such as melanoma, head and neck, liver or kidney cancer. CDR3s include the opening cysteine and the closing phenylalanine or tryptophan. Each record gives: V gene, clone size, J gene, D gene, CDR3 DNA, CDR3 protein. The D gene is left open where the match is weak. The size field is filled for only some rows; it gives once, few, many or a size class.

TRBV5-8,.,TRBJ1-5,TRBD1,TGTGCCAGCAGCCGGGACAGTGTGGAACAGCCCCAGCATTTT,CASSRDSVEQPQHF
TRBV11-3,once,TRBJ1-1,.,TGTGCCAGCAGCTTGGAGCCTCCCAGCTTACTTTTT,CASSLEPPSLLF
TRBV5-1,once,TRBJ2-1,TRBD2,TGCGCCAGCAGTCCCCGACTAGCGGGGAACAATGAGCAGTTCTTC,CASSPRLAGNNEQFF
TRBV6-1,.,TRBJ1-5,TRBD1,TGTGCCAGCTTGGACAGGGGCAATCAGCCCCAGCATTTT,CASLDRGNQPQHF
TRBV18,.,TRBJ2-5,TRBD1,TGTGCCAGCTCACCGGGACAGCTAGAGACCCAGTACTTC,CASSPGQLETQYF
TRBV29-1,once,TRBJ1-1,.,TGCAGCGTCCGGACCCCTGGGGCTTTCTTT,CSVRTPGAFF
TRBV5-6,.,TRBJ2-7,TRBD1,TGTGCCAGCAGCCTATCGGGACAGCCGATAACCTACGAGCAGTACTTC,CASSLSGQPITYEQYF
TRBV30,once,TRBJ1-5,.,TGTGCCTGGAGGGGGGGTTTCAATCAGCCCCAGCATTTT,CAWRGGFNQPQHF
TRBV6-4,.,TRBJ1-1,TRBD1,TGTGCCAACCCAGGACAGGGGGACACTGAAGCTTTCTTT,CANPGQGDTEAFF
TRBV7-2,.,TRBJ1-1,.,TGTGCCAGCAGCTTACGACACATGAACACTGAAGCTTTCTTT,CASSLRHMNTEAFF
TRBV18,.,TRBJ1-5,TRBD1,TGTGCCAGCTCACCAGGGGGACAGGGGGCTCGTCAGCCCCAGCATTTT,CASSPGGQGARQPQHF
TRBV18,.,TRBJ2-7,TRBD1,TGTGCCAGCTCATCAGGACAGGTCGGCGAGCAGTACTTC,CASSSGQVGEQYF
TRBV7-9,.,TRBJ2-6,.,TGTGCCAGCAGCTTTGGAGGTGGGGCCAACGTCCTGACTTTC,CASSFGGGANVLTF
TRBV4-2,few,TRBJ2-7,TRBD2,TGTGCCAGCAGCCAAGGGAATAGCGGGAGGGACGACGAGCAGTACTTC,CASSQGNSGRDDEQYF
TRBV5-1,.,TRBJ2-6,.,TGCGCCAGCAGCTTGGGGAGCTCTGGGGCCAACGTCCTGACTTTC,CASSLGSSGANVLTF
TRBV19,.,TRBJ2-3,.,TGTGCCAGTAGTGCCCAGGGTCCAGATACGCAGTATTTT,CASSAQGPDTQYF
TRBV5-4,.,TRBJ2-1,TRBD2,TGTGCCAGCAGCCCGGGACTAGCGGGGTACAATGAGCAGTTCTTC,CASSPGLAGYNEQFF
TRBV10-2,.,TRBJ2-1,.,TGCGCCAGCAGTGCGTATTCGGTGGAGTTCAATGAGCAGTTCTTC,CASSAYSVEFNEQFF
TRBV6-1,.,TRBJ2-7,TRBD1,TGTGCCAGCAAGAGGGACAGGGGAATCGAGCAGTACTTC,CASKRDRGIEQYF